Described below is a single TCR beta chain sequence and its context. The Seattle patients joined while their infection was active and were tracked longitudinally afterward. Authors' methods: The authors estimated nucleated cell counts from reference gene primer amplification. Profiling relied on immunoSEQ multiplex PCR, and the TCRdb table lists in-frame clones only, not all of them. V, J and clone size derive from that table, while D and trimming were established from the DNA sequence. Here the sample spans hundreds of thousands of clones, 86% being singletons. These data belong to a study of blood T cell repertoires in COVID-19. Study details: Donors in the United States, Italy and Spain gave samples during acute or convalescent COVID-19. The cDNA or gDNA used as material had been derived from T cells, B-cell-depleted T cells, or PBMCs.

The CDR3 has 14 amino acids. CDR1 is SEHNR and CDR2 is FQNEAQ in the germline V gene (reference sequence). The V and J ends lost 4 bases and 9 bases respectively, with 15 bases between them. What was sequenced was peripheral blood. This chain uses TRBV7-9 with TRBJ1-4, with D unresolved. This receptor was obtained from a woman over 75 with COVID-19, enrolled during active disease. The CDR3 DNA follows: TGTGCCAGCAGCTACTCTGAGACATTTAAAAAACTGTTTTTT. It codes for CASSYSETFKKLFF. The whole variable domain, filled in from reference TRBV7-9 and TRBJ1-4, reads DTGVSQNPRHKITKRGQNVTFRCDPISEHNRLYWYRQTLGQGPEFLTYFQNEAQLEKSRLLSDRFSAERPKGSFSTLEIQRTEQGDSAMYLCASSYSETFKKLFFGSGTQLSVL.